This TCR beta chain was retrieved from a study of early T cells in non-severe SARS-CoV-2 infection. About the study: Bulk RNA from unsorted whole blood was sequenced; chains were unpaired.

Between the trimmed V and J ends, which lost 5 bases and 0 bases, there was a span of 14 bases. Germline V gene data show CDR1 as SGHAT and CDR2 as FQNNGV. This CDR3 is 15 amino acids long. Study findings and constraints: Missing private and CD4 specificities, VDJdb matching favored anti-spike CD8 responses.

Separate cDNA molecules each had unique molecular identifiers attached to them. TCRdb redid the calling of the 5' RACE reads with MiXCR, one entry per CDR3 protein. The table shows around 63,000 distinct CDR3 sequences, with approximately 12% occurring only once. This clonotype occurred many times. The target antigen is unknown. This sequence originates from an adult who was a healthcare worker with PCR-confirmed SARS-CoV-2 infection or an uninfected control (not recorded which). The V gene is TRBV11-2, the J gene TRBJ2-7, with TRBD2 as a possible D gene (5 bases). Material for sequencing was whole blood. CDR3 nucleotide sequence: TGTGCCAGCAGCCTCGGACCGGGGAGCTCCTACGAGCAGTACTTC. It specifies CASSLGPGSSYEQYF.